The clone carrying this T cell receptor (beta chain) is a singleton in its sample. Its antigen is currently unknown. This sample is part of a study of cytomegalovirus exposure and HLA in healthy donors. Study results and limitations: Most TCR sequences showed up rarely, but some public TCRs showed up in many donors. Associated with cytomegalovirus, according to the listing, were approximately 160 TCR beta chains. It was reportedly the case that the classifier diagnosed cytomegalovirus status with high specificity and sensitivity.

Repertoires were generated with immunoSEQ multiplex PCR, while TCRdb's copy carries only in-frame clones and drops some. The repertoire has about 120,000 clones, about 90% of them found once; the top ten carry approximately 2.1%. The donors were part of the approximately 120-subject validation cohort, which stood apart from the 666-subject first cohort. V was pared by 0 bases and J by 5 bases, with 14 bases between. This CDR3 spans 15 amino acids. Germline CDR1 and CDR2: MNHNY and SVGAGI (reference sequence). The TCR sequence derives from a woman between 18 and 29 years old in good health and CMV-seronegative. V and J are TRBV6-6 and TRBJ2-7, with D possibly TRBD2 on 6 matching bases. The source material was PBMCs. The CDR3 nucleotides read TGTGCCAGCAGTTACTCGACTAGGGCCCGCCACGAGCAGTACTTC. This codes for CASSYSTRARHEQYF.